A single sample gave rise to the 14 T cell receptor beta chains below, sequenced in a study of blood T cell repertoires in COVID-19. Assay used: immunoSEQ multiplex PCR; TCRdb lists only in-frame clones, some missing. The sample yields some 120,000 clones, around four fifths seen once. The specimen sequenced was peripheral blood. The receptors here all came from a man between 25 and 39 years old with acute or convalescent COVID-19.

Only a few counts were recorded for this clone. V is TRBV19 and J is TRBJ1-6; D call uncertain. The CDR3 extends over 13 amino acids. Germline V lookup: CDR1 LNHDA, CDR2 SQIVND (reference sequence). V was shortened by 6 bases and J by 10 bases, with 13 bases between the two germline ends. In DNA form, the CDR3 reads TGTGCCAGTAGCCTTGGAGGGTCGTCACCCCTCCACTTT. It translates to CASSLGGSSPLHF. The full variable domain, its missing parts supplied by reference TRBV19 and TRBJ1-6, is DGGITQSPKYLFRKEGQNVTLSCEQNLNHDAMYWYRQDPGQGLRLIYYSQIVNDFQKGDIAEGYSVSREKKESFPLTVTSAQKNPTAFYLCASSLGGSSPLHFGNGTRLTVT.

This clone was seen a few times. V usage is TRBV19 and J usage is TRBJ2-7; perhaps TRBD1 as D (5 bases). Germline CDR1 LNHDA, CDR2 SQIVND (reference sequence). The CDR3 covers 14 residues. Trimming removed 7 bases from V and 2 bases from J, with 15 bases in between. CDR3 residues: CASTPPGAPYEQYF. Written as DNA, the CDR3 is TGTGCCAGTACTCCCCCTGGGGCCCCCTACGAGCAGTACTTC.

CDR3 coding DNA: TGTGCCAGCAGCCTTGTCCCCAATCAGCCCCAGCATTTT. Amino acids: CASSLVPNQPQHF. V gene TRBV27 combines with J gene TRBJ1-5; D not certain. Germline V CDR1 and CDR2: MNHEY, SMNVEV (reference sequence). This CDR3 spans 13 amino acids. V shed 6 bases and J shed 3 bases, with 9 bases lying between them.

This chain links TRBV6-2 or TRBV6-3 with TRBJ2-7; tentatively, D is TRBD1 (6 bases). Germline assignment: CDR1 MNHEY and CDR2 SVGEGT. This CDR3 is built from 14 residues. V gave up 2 bases and J gave up 0 bases, with 8 bases separating them. The CDR3 DNA sequence: TGTGCCAGCAGTTACACAGGGAGCTCCTACGAGCAGTACTTC. It is translated as CASSYTGSSYEQYF.

The V and J genes are TRBV4-2 and TRBJ1-5; possibly TRBD1 for D (5 bases). Germline assignment: CDR1 LGHNA and CDR2 YNFKEQ. The CDR3 loop spans 15 amino acids. V was shortened by 4 bases and J by 3 bases, with 13 bases between the two germline ends. In DNA form, the CDR3 reads TGTGCCAGCAGCCCTACGCAGGGATCCAATCAGCCCCAGCATTTT. It codes for CASSPTQGSNQPQHF.

This clone was detected once. V gene TRBV6-5 combines with J gene TRBJ1-1; 7 bases map to TRBD1. V shed 6 bases and J 7 bases; nucleotides not matched to a gene: 11. There are 14 residues in the CDR3. The germline gives CDR1 MNHEY, CDR2 SVGAGI. CDR3 amino acids: CASRGIQGFVEAFF. The CDR3, as DNA: TGTGCCAGCAGGGGGATACAGGGGTTCGTTGAAGCTTTCTTT.

The sample holds one count of this clone. The rearrangement joins TRBV9 to TRBJ2-1, with 10 bases that match TRBD2. There are 19 residues in the CDR3. Germline V gene data show CDR1 as SGDLS and CDR2 as YYNGEE. The trim removed 0 bases at V and 4 bases at J, leaving 13 bases unmatched. The DNA of the CDR3 is TGTGCCAGCAGCGTAGCACTAGCGGGGCCCTTTGGGGCTTACAATGAGCAGTTCTTC. The encoded protein is CASSVALAGPFGAYNEQFF.

This rearrangement joins TRBV2 to TRBJ2-1; D is possibly TRBD2 (6 bases). V lost 6 bases, J lost 5 bases, and 11 bases lay in between. This CDR3 has 13 amino acids. Per the germline V gene, CDR1 is SNHLY and CDR2 is FYNNEI. The CDR3 protein is CASREGLDNEQFF. For the CDR3, the DNA is TGTGCCAGCAGGGAGGGGCTGGACAATGAGCAGTTCTTC.

The gene calls are TRBV10-1 and TRBJ2-7; D uncertain. Trimming cost V 6 bases and J 0 bases, with 9 bases left between them. The CDR3 has 13 amino acids. Germline CDR1 and CDR2: WNHNN and SYGVQD (reference sequence). CDR3 coding DNA: TGCGCCAGCAGGCAACATTCCTCCTACGAGCAGTACTTC. Amino acids: CASRQHSSYEQYF.

In its sample, this clone was seen once. The J gene is TRBJ2-3, the V gene TRBV7-2; TRBD2 matches at 11 bases. Germline CDR1 SGHTA, CDR2 FQGNSA. This CDR3 is built from 17 residues. The V gene end was trimmed by 5 bases and the J gene end by 2 bases; junction bases not matched to a gene: 9. The CDR3 region has the DNA TGTGCCAGCAGCGCACGACTAGCGGGGACCCCCACAGATACGCAGTATTTT. It codes for CASSARLAGTPTDTQYF.

This sequence joins TRBV9 and TRBJ2-1; D is possibly TRBD1 (5 bases). V gave up 0 bases and J gave up 5 bases, with 9 bases separating them. The CDR3 contains 14 residues. Germline V gene data show CDR1 as SGDLS and CDR2 as YYNGEE. CDR3 DNA: TGTGCCAGCAGCGTAGACAGGTACGACAATGAGCAGTTCTTC. Translated, it gives CASSVDRYDNEQFF.

The genes are TRBV18 and TRBJ2-2, with 7 bases identical to TRBD1. This CDR3 is 13 amino acids long. The ends lost 4 bases at V and 6 bases at J; junction bases unmatched: 2. Germline loops: CDR1 KGHSH, CDR2 LQKENI. The CDR3 reads CASSQGAPGELFF. The CDR3 nucleotides read TGTGCCAGCTCACAGGGGGCGCCCGGGGAGCTGTTTTTT. Combining the CDR3 with reference TRBV18 and TRBJ2-2 gives the whole variable domain NAGVMQNPRHLVRRRGQEARLRCSPMKGHSHVYWYRQLPEEGLKFMVYLQKENIIDESGMPKERFSAEFPKEGPSILRIQQVVRGDSAAYFCASSQGAPGELFFGEGSRLTVL.

A note on this clone: This same CDR3 is encoded by further DNA sequences in the sample. In DNA, the CDR3 is TGTGCCAGCAGTTTGACAGGGGGCACTGAAGCTTTCTTT. Protein: CASSLTGGTEAFF. The V gene is TRBV27, the J gene TRBJ1-1; TRBD1 matches at 9 bases. Germline V lookup: CDR1 MNHEY, CDR2 SMNVEV (reference sequence). V lost 3 bases to trimming and J lost 4 bases; unmatched junction nucleotides: 0. The CDR3 spans 13 residues.

The chain couples TRBV30 to TRBJ2-3; TRBD2 agrees at 10 bases. The germline V gene has CDR1 GTSNPN and CDR2 SVGIG (reference sequence). The CDR3 is 17 residues long. The trim removed 3 bases at V and 2 bases at J, leaving 11 bases unmatched. The CDR3 coding sequence is TGTGCCTGGAGCCTTCTAGCGGGGGCCATAATCACAGATACGCAGTATTTT. As protein: CAWSLLAGAIITDTQYF.